Following are 2 T cell receptor beta chains from one sample sequenced in a study of OX40 agonist ivuxolimab in advanced cancers. Only in-frame clones appear in the TCRdb table, and some are missing; sequencing was by immunoSEQ multiplex PCR. The sample consists of roughly 40,000 clones, approximately 90% of them appearing once. Sequenced here: CD4+ or CD8+ T cells sorted from blood, sampled in a trial of the OX40 agonist ivuxolimab. The receptor source for this set is an adult with an advanced solid tumor such as melanoma, head and neck, liver or kidney cancer.

The rearrangement joins TRBV29-1 to TRBJ1-6, with D perhaps matching TRBD1 (6 bases). Germline loops: CDR1 SQVTM, CDR2 ANQGSEA. The CDR3 contains 14 residues. Trimming left V 6 bases short and J 5 bases short, with 14 bases between. DNA for the CDR3: TGCAGCGTCAGTACAGGGACGGATAATTCACCCCTCCACTTT. Amino acids: CSVSTGTDNSPLHF.

This clone is a singleton in its sample. V gene TRBV10-2 combines with J gene TRBJ2-2; no clear D gene. Per the germline V gene, CDR1 is WSHSY and CDR2 is SAAADI. The germline V and J ends were trimmed by 3 bases and 1 base, with 9 bases remaining between them. The length of the CDR3 is 15 residues. The CDR3 is CASSEAERNTGELFF. The CDR3 bases are TGCGCCAGCAGTGAAGCCGAAAGGAACACCGGGGAGCTGTTTTTT.